A single sample gave rise to the 21 T cell receptor beta chains below, sequenced in a study of T cell changes during pregnancy in multiple sclerosis. Generated by immunoSEQ multiplex PCR, the TCRdb table keeps only in-frame clones and is missing some. In the table there are 19,000 or so clones, 88% of which are singletons. Sequenced material: CD4+ T cells from peripheral blood mononuclear cells, taken in the first trimester of pregnancy. The receptor set was obtained from a female donor in good health, enrolled as a control in a pregnancy study.

V and J are TRBV10-3 and TRBJ2-3; TRBD2 might be the D (5 bases). This CDR3 region has 15 residues. Trimming stripped 6 bases from V and 2 bases from J, with 15 bases between. Looked up from germline, CDR1 is ENHRY and CDR2 is SYGVKD. As DNA, the CDR3 is TGTGCCATCAGGCACAGCGGAGCAAACACAGATACGCAGTATTTT. It codes for CAIRHSGANTDTQYF.

The chain is built from TRBV27 and TRBJ2-1; TRBD2 matches at 11 bases. With 5 bases clipped from V and 4 bases from J, the junction kept 7 bases outside the gene matches. The germline V gene encodes CDR1 MNHEY and CDR2 SMNVEV (reference sequence). The CDR3 is 16 amino acids. The DNA of the CDR3 is TGTGCCAGCAGTGCGACGGGACTAGCGGAATACAATGAGCAGTTCTTC. Its protein is CASSATGLAEYNEQFF.

The chain couples TRBV19 to TRBJ2-3; 7 bases align to TRBD2. The V and J ends lost 5 bases and 1 base, in that order; junction bases with no gene match: 3. From germline, CDR1 is LNHDA and CDR2 SQIVND (reference sequence). The CDR3 has 14 amino acids. The CDR3 bases are TGTGCCAGTAGTGACCGGGGGGGCACAGATACGCAGTATTTT. It translates to CASSDRGGTDTQYF.

The sample holds one count of this clone. The chain carries TRBV6-5 and TRBJ1-2, with a possible D match to TRBD1 (5 bases). The germline V and J ends were trimmed by 6 bases and 1 base, with 18 bases remaining between them. CDR3 length equals 16 residues. CDR1 is MNHEY, CDR2 SVGAGI, per germline. For the CDR3, the DNA is TGTGCCAGCAGCTACCTTAGGACAATCCGTAACTATGGCTACACCTTC. Protein sequence: CASSYLRTIRNYGYTF.

The DNA of the CDR3 is TGTGCCAGCAAGACAGCAGGCACTGAAGCTTTCTTT. As protein: CASKTAGTEAFF. This sequence joins TRBV27 and TRBJ1-1, with D possibly being TRBD1 (5 bases). CDR1 and CDR2 from the germline V gene are MNHEY and SMNVEV (reference sequence). This CDR3 spans 12 amino acids. V lost 7 bases and J 4 bases, leaving 10 bases between the germline ends.

The chain couples TRBV15 to TRBJ2-1; 11 positions match TRBD2. This CDR3 comprises 17 residues. Germline lookup yields CDR1 LNHNV and CDR2 YYDKDF (reference sequence). J gave up 4 bases and V 2 bases, and 7 bases lay outside the gene matches. The CDR3 DNA sequence: TGTGCCACCAGCAGACGTGGGACTAGCGGTCAATACAATGAGCAGTTCTTC. Amino acids: CATSRRGTSGQYNEQFF.

The chain recombines TRBV5-4 with TRBJ2-3; 7 bases map to TRBD2. The V segment lost 1 base and the J segment 1 base; nucleotides outside the gene matches: 0. The length of the CDR3 is 14 residues. CDR1 and CDR2 (germline): SGHNT, YYREEE (reference sequence). The CDR3 nucleotides read TGTGCCAGCAGCTTGCGGGGGGGCACAGATACGCAGTATTTT. Residues: CASSLRGGTDTQYF. The whole variable domain, filled in from reference TRBV5-4 and TRBJ2-3, reads ETGVTQSPTHLIKTRGQQVTLRCSSQSGHNTVSWYQQALGQGPQFIFQYYREEENGRGNFPPRFSGLQFPNYSSELNVNALELDDSALYLCASSLRGGTDTQYFGPGTRLTVL.

The chain has TRBV7-2 and TRBJ2-7; no definite D call. The CDR3 runs 13 residues. The V and J ends lost 0 bases and 7 bases respectively, with 10 bases between them. Germline V gene data show CDR1 as SGHTA and CDR2 as FQGNSA. This chain's CDR3 is CASSLAAFIEQYF. The CDR3 nucleotides are TGTGCCAGCAGCTTAGCGGCCTTCATAGAGCAGTACTTC. The full variable domain, with the rest looked up from reference TRBV7-2 and TRBJ2-7, is GAGVSQSPSNKVTEKGKDVELRCDPISGHTALYWYRQSLGQGLEFLIYFQGNSAPDKSGLPSDRFSAERTGGSVSTLTIQRTQQEDSAVYLCASSLAAFIEQYFGPGTRLTVT.

Written as DNA, the CDR3 is TGTGCTAGTGGCTCCCGACTAGCGGTAAACAATGAGCAGTTCTTC. Protein: CASGSRLAVNNEQFF. The rearrangement links TRBV12-5 to TRBJ2-1; 9 bases agree with TRBD2. This CDR3 contains 15 residues. Trimming at V came to 6 bases and at J to 5 bases, leaving 8 bases not matched to a gene. Looked up from germline, CDR1 is LGHNT and CDR2 is FRNRAP. Supplemented by reference TRBV12-5 and TRBJ2-1, the full variable domain reads DARVTQTPRHKVTEMGQEVTMRCQPILGHNTVFWYRQTMMQGLELLAYFRNRAPLDDSGMPKDRFSAEMPDATLATLKIQPSEPRDSAVYFCASGSRLAVNNEQFFGPGTRLTVL.

V is TRBV7-2 and J is TRBJ1-2, with 11 nucleotides matching TRBD1. V gave up 3 bases and J gave up 4 bases; unmatched junction bases: 7. The CDR3 contains 16 residues. Germline V lookup: CDR1 SGHTA, CDR2 FQGNSA. The CDR3 sequence is CASSFLPGQGVYGYTF. CDR3 DNA: TGTGCCAGCAGCTTCCTTCCGGGACAGGGGGTCTATGGCTACACCTTC.

The chain uses TRBV19 and TRBJ1-5; 9 bases agree with TRBD1. V shed 7 bases and J 6 bases; nucleotides not matched to a gene: 16. CDR1 is LNHDA and CDR2 is SQIVND in the germline V gene (reference sequence). This CDR3 spans 17 amino acids. DNA for the CDR3: TGTGCCAGTAATCTTTCGTCGGGACAGGGTCCGGGTCAGCCCCAGCATTTT. Translating gives CASNLSSGQGPGQPQHF.

The chain recombines TRBV5-1 with TRBJ1-2, with D maybe TRBD1 (5 bases). V was pared by 1 base and J by 1 base, with 23 bases between. The CDR3 spans 19 residues. Germline loops: CDR1 SGHRS, CDR2 YFSETQ. CDR3 DNA: TGCGCCAGCAGCTTGTTACCTCGAGGACAAGGGAATTTTAACTATGGCTACACCTTC. Translation: CASSLLPRGQGNFNYGYTF.

This rearrangement joins TRBV9 to TRBJ1-2; 9 nucleotides agree with TRBD1. The CDR3 has 16 residues. Germline CDR1 reads SGDLS; CDR2 reads YYNGEE. The junction had 12 bases not matched to a gene; V was cut back by 6 bases and J by 3 bases. CDR3 protein: CASTRSGDRVDYGYTF. For the CDR3, the DNA is TGTGCCAGCACCCGTAGCGGGGACAGGGTAGACTATGGCTACACCTTC. The complete variable domain, with remaining parts taken from reference TRBV9 and TRBJ1-2, reads DSGVTQTPKHLITATGQRVTLRCSPRSGDLSVYWYQQSLDQGLQFLIQYYNGEERAKGNILERFSAQQFPDLHSELNLSSLELGDSALYFCASTRSGDRVDYGYTFGSGTRLTVV.

The rearrangement joins TRBV5-1 to TRBJ2-1; 9 bases fit TRBD2. The germline gives CDR1 SGHRS, CDR2 YFSETQ. This CDR3 is 15 amino acids long. V gave up 0 bases and J gave up 5 bases; unmatched junction bases: 3. The CDR3 nucleotides read TGCGCCAGCAGCTTGGCGGCGGGGGGGCACAATGAGCAGTTCTTC. This sequence encodes CASSLAAGGHNEQFF.

This rearrangement joins TRBV11-3 to TRBJ1-1, with D possibly matching TRBD1 (6 bases). Germline values: CDR1 SGHNT, CDR2 YENEEA. Trimming cost V 1 base and J 10 bases, with 16 bases left between them. CDR3 size: 14 residues. This CDR3 is CASSLGGPEGVAFF. The CDR3 DNA is TGTGCCAGCAGCTTAGGCGGGCCAGAGGGGGTAGCTTTCTTT. The whole variable domain, remainder taken from reference TRBV11-3 and TRBJ1-1, is EAGVVQSPRYKIIEKKQPVAFWCNPISGHNTLYWYLQNLGQGPELLIRYENEEAVDDSQLPKDRFSAERLKGVDSTLKIQPAELGDSAVYLCASSLGGPEGVAFFGQGTRLTVV.

The chain uses TRBV11-2 and TRBJ2-5; 9 bases are shared with TRBD1. J was trimmed by 5 bases and V by 3 bases; bases with no gene match: 4. This CDR3 spans 14 amino acids. CDR1 and CDR2 (germline): SGHAT, FQNNGV. The CDR3 reads CASSFDRGLETQYF. CDR3 sequence (DNA): TGTGCCAGCAGCTTCGACAGGGGGTTGGAGACCCAGTACTTC. The variable domain in full, with the rest retrieved from reference TRBV11-2 and TRBJ2-5, is EAGVAQSPRYKIIEKRQSVAFWCNPISGHATLYWYQQILGQGPKLLIQFQNNGVVDDSQLPKDRFSAERLKGVDSTLKIQPAKLEDSAVYLCASSFDRGLETQYFGPGTRLLVL.

This chain connects TRBV15 to TRBJ2-5; 8 bases are shared with TRBD1. Looked up from germline, CDR1 is LNHNV and CDR2 is YYDKDF (reference sequence). This CDR3 comprises 16 residues. V shed 2 bases and J 3 bases; nucleotides not matched to a gene: 8. This CDR3 reads CATSRSTGTGEETQYF. In nucleotides, the CDR3 is TGTGCCACCAGCAGATCAACTGGGACAGGAGAAGAGACCCAGTACTTC.

V usage is TRBV7-2 and J usage is TRBJ1-1; 7 positions match TRBD1. The J segment lost 10 bases and the V segment lost 1 base, leaving 9 bases of the junction unmatched. The CDR3 runs 14 residues. Germline CDR1 and CDR2: SGHTA and FQGNSA. In DNA, the CDR3 is TGTGCCAGCAGCTTAGATAATACAGGGGTGGGAGCTTTCTTT. It translates to CASSLDNTGVGAFF.

V and J are TRBV6-1 and TRBJ2-7; TRBD1 aligns across 10 bases. The CDR3 covers 15 residues. Trimming removed 5 bases from V and 4 bases from J; junction bases left unmatched: 8. The germline CDR1 and CDR2 sequences are MNHNS and SASEGT. The CDR3 here is CASSKTGTGVYEQYF. CDR3 nucleotide sequence: TGTGCCAGCAGTAAGACCGGGACAGGGGTATACGAGCAGTACTTC.

The J gene is TRBJ1-2, the V gene TRBV27; no reliable D call. V was clipped by 2 bases and J by 4 bases, with 8 bases between them. The CDR3 contains 13 residues. Germline V gene sequence: CDR1 MNHEY, CDR2 SMNVEV (reference sequence). CDR3 loop: CASSLGGFYGYTF. The DNA of the CDR3 is TGTGCCAGCAGTTTAGGCGGCTTCTATGGCTACACCTTC.

The chain combines TRBV30 with TRBJ1-2; D is unresolved. The ends were cut back, 3 bases at V and 4 bases at J, with 12 bases in the middle. CDR1 and CDR2 from the germline V gene are GTSNPN and SVGIG (reference sequence). This CDR3 region has 13 residues. The CDR3 loop is CAWRHEQVYGYTF. The CDR3 DNA reads TGTGCCTGGAGACACGAGCAGGTCTATGGCTACACCTTC.